This TCR beta chain stems from a study of blood T cells in healthy people across ages. Overall study results and limits: In long-lived donors, naive CD4+ cell counts and diversity exceeded those of aged donors.

This clonotype was observed a single time. The antigen is unknown. Trimming cost V 2 bases and J 7 bases, with 11 bases left between them. Germline V lookup: CDR1 SGHVS, CDR2 FNYEAQ. This CDR3 comprises 14 residues. A second PCR of about 6 to 12 cycles used a sample-barcoded 5' primer and a J-beta primer mix. Each sample yielded at least 2.5 million CDR3-containing paired-end reads. TCRdb analysed the 5' RACE reads with MiXCR anew, one entry per CDR3 protein. The profile covers around 600,000 distinct CDR3 sequences, with around 50% appearing a single time and about 22% taken by the ten largest. The genes are TRBV7-6 and TRBJ2-2; D tentatively fits TRBD1 or TRBD2 (5 bases each). Source material: blood. The sequence derives from a man at least 80 years old in good health. CDR3 amino acids: CASSLSARGGELFF. In DNA form, the CDR3 reads TGTGCCAGCAGCTTATCTGCGAGGGGCGGGGAGCTGTTTTTT.